Presented here are 10 T cell receptor beta chains from one specimen sequenced in a study of CD8 T cells in ankylosing spondylitis. TCRdb re-derived calls from the 5' RACE reads in MiXCR, one entry per CDR3 protein. In the table there are under 300,000 distinct CDR3 sequences, roughly 10% of which are singletons. Sequenced sample: blood, either unsorted or a sorted T cell fraction (not recorded which). The origin of the receptors is a male donor with ankylosing spondylitis or in good health (not recorded which).

Ten or more counts support this clonotype. V gene TRBV5-1 combines with J gene TRBJ2-3; tentative D call: TRBD2 (5 bases). The germline V gene encodes CDR1 SGHRS and CDR2 YFSETQ. CDR3 length: 15 amino acids. Trimming left V 7 bases short and J 2 bases short, with 17 bases between. The CDR3 bases are TGCGCCAGCGTTGTGAATAGCGCTTTCACAGATACGCAGTATTTT. This codes for CASVVNSAFTDTQYF.

Remarks on this clonotype: A much larger clone is a single base away; this may be a read error. The chain uses TRBV25-1 and TRBJ1-6; the match to TRBD1 covers 7 bases. The CDR3 runs to 16 residues. Germline loops: CDR1 MGHDK, CDR2 SYGVNS. V lost 2 bases and J lost 0; bases outside the gene matches: 1. CDR3 sequence reads: CASSERDSSYNSPLHF. CDR3 nucleotides: TGTGCCAGCAGTGAACGGGACAGCTCCTATAATTCACCCCTCCACTTT.

This clonotype was detected only a few times. J is TRBJ2-7 and V is TRBV13; the match to TRBD1 covers 7 bases. V lost 5 bases to trimming and J lost 0 bases; unmatched junction nucleotides: 10. Germline V gene sequence: CDR1 PRHDT, CDR2 FYEKMQ (reference sequence). This CDR3 has 16 amino acids. The CDR3 nucleotides are TGTGCCAGCAGCGAACGACAGGGACCCAGCTCCTACGAGCAGTACTTC. Translated, it gives CASSERQGPSSYEQYF.

Ten or more counts support this clonotype. V and J are TRBV20-1 and TRBJ2-5; unclear D gene. CDR3 length equals 14 residues. Trimming removed 0 bases from V and 5 bases from J, with 13 bases in between. CDR1 is DFQATT, CDR2 SNEGSKA, per germline (reference sequence). The CDR3 here is CSARDWVGKETQYF. DNA of the CDR3: TGCAGTGCTAGAGATTGGGTAGGGAAGGAGACCCAGTACTTC.

V is TRBV24-1 and J is TRBJ2-3; 10 bases align to TRBD1. The CDR3 has 15 residues. CDR1 is KGHDR, CDR2 SFDVKD, per germline. After removal of 6 bases from V and 4 bases from J, the junction contained 6 bases not matched to a gene. The chain's CDR3 is CATSSGTGAADTQYF. CDR3 in DNA: TGTGCCACCAGTTCGGGGACAGGGGCCGCAGATACGCAGTATTTT.

This clonotype showed up many times. The gene calls are TRBV29-1 and TRBJ2-5; either TRBD1 or TRBD2 may fit D (5 bases each). The germline V gene encodes CDR1 SQVTM and CDR2 ANQGSEA. Trimming pared 3 bases from V and 5 bases from J, leaving 13 bases between. The CDR3 has 13 residues. Here the CDR3 reads CSVEGRIRETQYF. DNA of the CDR3: TGCAGCGTTGAGGGACGGATTAGGGAGACCCAGTACTTC.

The table lists this clonotype with many counts. V is TRBV5-1 and J is TRBJ1-2; D call uncertain. The germline V gene encodes CDR1 SGHRS and CDR2 YFSETQ. V was clipped by 0 bases and J by 3 bases, with 6 bases between them. This CDR3 has 13 amino acids. The CDR3 DNA reads as TGCGCCAGCAGCTTGGCATGGGACTATGGCTACACCTTC. It is translated as CASSLAWDYGYTF.

As to this clonotype: The germline gene is not matched at one end of the junction; a read error may be the cause. The genes are TRBV29-1 and TRBJ1-1; D is possibly TRBD1 (6 bases). The CDR3 has 14 amino acids. Germline V lookup: CDR1 SQVTM, CDR2 ANQGSEA. For the CDR3, the DNA is TGCAGCGTTGAAAAGGGGGAGCTGAACACTGAAGCTTTCTTC. It translates to CSVEKGELNTEAFF.

This chain joins TRBV5-1 and TRBJ2-3; D remains unclear. The CDR3 has 15 amino acids. Trimming left V 2 bases short and J 2 bases short, with 12 bases between. Germline CDR1 reads SGHRS; CDR2 reads YFSETQ. For the CDR3, the DNA is TGCGCCAGCAGCTTTCCGATTGAGGCCACAGATACGCAGTATTTT. It specifies CASSFPIEATDTQYF.

This clonotype showed up many times. The chain uses TRBV5-1 and TRBJ2-5, with D maybe TRBD2 (6 bases). Germline V gene lookup returns CDR1 SGHRS and CDR2 YFSETQ. Trimming took 0 bases from V and 2 from J, leaving 11 bases between them. This CDR3 has 15 residues. The CDR3 DNA follows: TGCGCCAGCAGCTTGGGACTAGGGGTACAAGAGACCCAGTACTTC. Its translation: CASSLGLGVQETQYF.